Listed below are T cell receptor beta chains from one sample, sequenced in a study of T cell responses to AZD1222 COVID-19 vaccine. Sequencing was performed with immunoSEQ multiplex PCR; in TCRdb, only in-frame clones are kept and a portion is missing. Of some 150,000 clones listed, 80% to 90% are singletons. Material: peripheral blood, obtained on day 0 of AZD1222 vaccination. Every receptor here comes from an adult in good health. The conserved cysteine and the conserved F or W are not part of the CDR3 here. Fields, in order: V gene, J gene, CDR3 protein.

TRBV7-9,TRBJ1-4,ASSRLHEGGANEKLF
TRBV27,TRBJ1-6,ASSLLGEGSPLH
TRBV19,TRBJ1-6,ASSTGRLENSPLH
TRBV15,TRBJ2-7,ATSRDNGRAYEQY
TRBV6-2/TRBV6-3,TRBJ1-1,ASSYKSNTEAF
TRBV11-2,TRBJ2-7,ASSLGTSNYEQY
TRBV19,TRBJ2-2,ATLTENTGELF
TRBV28,TRBJ1-1,ASTFGGRGVNTEAF
TRBV28,TRBJ1-3,ASSLAGPGNTIY
TRBV7-8,TRBJ1-1,ASSPIRHTEAF
TRBV5-1,TRBJ2-7,ASRSGQYEQY
TRBV18,TRBJ1-2,ASSPEGQGSGYT
TRBV5-1,TRBJ1-2,ASSWGQGARNYGYT
TRBV19,TRBJ2-3,ASSIGTRTQY
TRBV6-1,TRBJ2-3,ASSDLGGDPLSTDTQY
TRBV5-1,TRBJ2-1,ASSTTGRYNEQF
TRBV18,TRBJ2-7,ASSDRTRDPYEQY
TRBV7-9,TRBJ1-6,ASSLGHNSPLH
TRBV13,TRBJ2-7,ASSHSGQLSYEQY
TRBV5-6,TRBJ1-5,ASSFGTRNQPQH
TRBV5-1,TRBJ2-7,ASSLGGEQY
TRBV4-1,TRBJ1-4,ASSARGTGGEKLF
TRBV25-1,TRBJ1-1,ASSGTGWTEAF
TRBV2,TRBJ1-5,ASSDYSNQPQH
TRBV11-2,TRBJ2-3,ASSSLSTSSGGAYTQY
TRBV5-1,TRBJ2-1,ASSLVQGAHEQF
TRBV6-5,TRBJ2-2,AIQGMGELF
TRBV5-1,TRBJ2-1,ASSLVPYVDDNNEQF
TRBV27,TRBJ1-5,ASSLSGGVGQPQH
TRBV4-1,TRBJ1-2,ASSLRQGAPYGYT
TRBV2,TRBJ1-3,ASTDRVGNTIY
TRBV11-3,TRBJ2-1,ASSLAGNEQF
TRBV4-1,TRBJ2-3,ASSQVTTDTQY
TRBV7-9,TRBJ2-1,EPASSEQF
TRBV12-3/TRBV12-4,TRBJ1-4,ASRAGLNEKLF
TRBV12-3/TRBV12-4,TRBJ1-2,ASSRDRDGYT
TRBV20-1,TRBJ2-5,SASQETQY
TRBV3-1/TRBV3-2,TRBJ1-1,ASSPRPQNTEAF
TRBV27,TRBJ2-2,ASSPGDLGELF
TRBV6-5,TRBJ2-3,ASSPGDLSTDTQY
TRBV19,TRBJ1-6,ASSIQGLNSPLH
TRBV12-3/TRBV12-4,TRBJ2-7,ASSFSGVEQY
TRBV28,TRBJ1-1,ASSLIGNTEAF
TRBV19,TRBJ1-2,ASSTWTGDGYT
TRBV19,TRBJ1-5,ASTGTQNQPQH
TRBV4-2,TRBJ2-7,ASSQETVSYEQY
TRBV5-1,TRBJ2-1,ASTLEDGLILF
TRBV7-2,TRBJ1-5,ASSLAFGGSNQPQH
TRBV2,TRBJ1-1,ASSPIPEAF
TRBV7-9,TRBJ1-1,ASSLVVGYAEAF
TRBV18,TRBJ2-3,ASSPEIGGGGTDTQY
TRBV27,TRBJ1-4,ASSFRPAINEKLF
TRBV9,TRBJ1-1,ASSPWGRTEAF
TRBV19,TRBJ2-5,ASSRWGGQETQY
TRBV5-8,TRBJ2-7,ASSLAGTSGGSYEQY
TRBV29-1,TRBJ1-4,SVVLGEKLF
TRBV3-1/TRBV3-2,TRBJ2-3,ASKRTSGGSDTQY
TRBV7-2,TRBJ1-1,ASSPPGNTEAF
TRBV6-4,TRBJ1-2,ASSGTGPSGGYT